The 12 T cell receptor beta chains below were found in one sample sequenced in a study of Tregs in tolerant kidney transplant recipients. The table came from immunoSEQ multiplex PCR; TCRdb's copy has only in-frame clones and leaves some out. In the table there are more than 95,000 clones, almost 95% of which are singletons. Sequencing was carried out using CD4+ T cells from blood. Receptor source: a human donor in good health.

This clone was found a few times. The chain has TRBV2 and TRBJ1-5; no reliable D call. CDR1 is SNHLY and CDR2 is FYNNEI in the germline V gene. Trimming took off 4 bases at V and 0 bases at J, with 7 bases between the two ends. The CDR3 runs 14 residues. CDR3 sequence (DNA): TGTGCCAGCAGTGGGGTGACTAGCAATCAGCCCCAGCATTTT. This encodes CASSGVTSNQPQHF.

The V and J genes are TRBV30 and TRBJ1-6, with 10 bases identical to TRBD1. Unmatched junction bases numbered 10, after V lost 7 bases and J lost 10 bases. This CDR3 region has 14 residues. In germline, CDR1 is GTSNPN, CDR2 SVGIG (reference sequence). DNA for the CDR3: TGTGCCTTCCGACAGGGGGCGTGGGTGTCACCCCTCCACTTT. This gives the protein CAFRQGAWVSPLHF.

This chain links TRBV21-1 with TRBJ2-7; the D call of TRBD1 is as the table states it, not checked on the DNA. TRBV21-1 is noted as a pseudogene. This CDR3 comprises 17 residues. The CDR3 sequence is CASSRDRQGVMVYEQYF. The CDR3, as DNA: TGTGCCAGCAGCAGAGATCGCCAGGGGGTTATGGTCTACGAGCAGTACTTC.

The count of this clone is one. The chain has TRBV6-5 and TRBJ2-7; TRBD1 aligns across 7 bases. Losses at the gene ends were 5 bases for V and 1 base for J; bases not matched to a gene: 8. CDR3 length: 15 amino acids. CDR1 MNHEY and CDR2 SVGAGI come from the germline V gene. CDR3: CASSLTGLDSYEQYF. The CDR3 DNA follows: TGTGCCAGCAGTCTGACAGGGCTTGATTCCTACGAGCAGTACTTC.

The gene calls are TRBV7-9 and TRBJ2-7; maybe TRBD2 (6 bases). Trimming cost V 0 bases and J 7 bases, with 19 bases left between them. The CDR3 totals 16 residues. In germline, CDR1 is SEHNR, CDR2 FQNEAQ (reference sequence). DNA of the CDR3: TGTGCCAGCAGCTTAGCTAGTCTAGCGCCTCAAAGGGAGCAGTACTTC. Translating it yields CASSLASLAPQREQYF.

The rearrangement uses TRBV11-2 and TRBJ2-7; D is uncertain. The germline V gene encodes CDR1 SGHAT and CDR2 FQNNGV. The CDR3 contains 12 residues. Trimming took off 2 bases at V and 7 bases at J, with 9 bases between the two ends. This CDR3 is CASSLTPSEQYF. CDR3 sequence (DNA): TGTGCCAGCAGCTTAACCCCCTCAGAGCAGTACTTC.

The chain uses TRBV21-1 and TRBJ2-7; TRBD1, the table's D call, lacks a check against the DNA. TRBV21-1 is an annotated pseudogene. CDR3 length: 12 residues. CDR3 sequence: CASTQTLYEQYF. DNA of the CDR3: TGTGCCAGCACCCAGACACTTTACGAGCAGTACTTC.

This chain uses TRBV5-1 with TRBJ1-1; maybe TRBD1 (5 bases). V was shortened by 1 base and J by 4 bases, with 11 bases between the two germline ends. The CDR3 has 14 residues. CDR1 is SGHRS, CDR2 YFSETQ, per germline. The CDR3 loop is CASSLNQGGTEAFF. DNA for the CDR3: TGCGCCAGCAGCTTGAATCAGGGTGGCACTGAAGCTTTCTTT.

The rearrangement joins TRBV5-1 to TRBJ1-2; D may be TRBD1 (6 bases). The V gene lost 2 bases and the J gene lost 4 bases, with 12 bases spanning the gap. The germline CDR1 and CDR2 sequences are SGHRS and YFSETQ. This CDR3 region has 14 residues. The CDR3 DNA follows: TGCGCCAGCAGCTTTGGGGGGCACAGCTATGGCTACACCTTC. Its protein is CASSFGGHSYGYTF.

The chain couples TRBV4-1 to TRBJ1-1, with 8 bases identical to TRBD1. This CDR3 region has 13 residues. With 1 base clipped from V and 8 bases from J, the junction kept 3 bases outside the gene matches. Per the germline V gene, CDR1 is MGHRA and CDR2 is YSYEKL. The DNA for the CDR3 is TGCGCCAGCAGCCAAGTTAGACAGGGGGAAGCTTTCTTT. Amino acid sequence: CASSQVRQGEAFF.

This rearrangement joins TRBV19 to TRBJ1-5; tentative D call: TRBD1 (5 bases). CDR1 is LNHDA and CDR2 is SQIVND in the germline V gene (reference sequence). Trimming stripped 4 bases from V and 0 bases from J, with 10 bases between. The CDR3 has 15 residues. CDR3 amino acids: CASSTRDLSNQPQHF. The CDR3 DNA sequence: TGTGCCAGTAGTACCCGGGACCTTAGCAATCAGCCCCAGCATTTT.

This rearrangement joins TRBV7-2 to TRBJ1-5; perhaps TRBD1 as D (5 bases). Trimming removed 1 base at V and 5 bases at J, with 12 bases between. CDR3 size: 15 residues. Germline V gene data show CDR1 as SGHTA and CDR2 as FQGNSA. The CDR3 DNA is TGTGCCAGCAGCTTAGGGGCAGGGTCTTATCAGCCCCAGCATTTT. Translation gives CASSLGAGSYQPQHF.